This T cell receptor (beta chain) derives from a study of T-cell memory formation after mild COVID-19. Study in general: TCR clusters were mostly donor specific.

CDR3 length equals 16 residues. The germline V gene has CDR1 LGHDT and CDR2 YNNKEL (reference sequence). V was trimmed by 3 bases and J by 1 base, leaving 15 bases between them. The table lists this clonotype with a few counts. Constant-segment primers served in 5'RACE that generated TCR alpha and TCR beta cDNA libraries bearing sample barcodes and UMIs. A single record per CDR3 protein comes from TCRdb applying MiXCR to the 5' RACE reads. The table has around 250,000 distinct CDR3 sequences, 15% to 19% seen once. The receptor comes from an adult woman who had mild COVID-19 (a few samples of this study predate the infection). Cell type and time point are not known. Sequencing was done on a sample of PBMCs or a T cell subset sorted from them (not recorded which). The chain combines TRBV3-1 with TRBJ1-1, with D uncertain. The DNA for the CDR3 is TGTGCCAGCAGCCAGAGGTTGACGGGGAGGAACACTGAAGCTTTCTTT. This gives the protein CASSQRLTGRNTEAFF.